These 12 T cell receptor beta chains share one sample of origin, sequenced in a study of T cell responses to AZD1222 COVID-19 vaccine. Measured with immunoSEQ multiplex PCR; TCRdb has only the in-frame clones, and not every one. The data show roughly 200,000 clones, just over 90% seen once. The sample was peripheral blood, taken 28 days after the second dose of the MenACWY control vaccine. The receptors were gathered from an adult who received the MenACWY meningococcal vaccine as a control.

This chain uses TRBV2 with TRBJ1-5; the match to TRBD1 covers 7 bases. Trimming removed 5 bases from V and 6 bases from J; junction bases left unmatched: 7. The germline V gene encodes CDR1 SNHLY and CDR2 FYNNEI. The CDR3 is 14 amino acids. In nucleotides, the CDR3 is TGTGCCAGCAGTCTTCAGGGGGACGCTCAGCCCCAGCATTTT. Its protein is CASSLQGDAQPQHF.

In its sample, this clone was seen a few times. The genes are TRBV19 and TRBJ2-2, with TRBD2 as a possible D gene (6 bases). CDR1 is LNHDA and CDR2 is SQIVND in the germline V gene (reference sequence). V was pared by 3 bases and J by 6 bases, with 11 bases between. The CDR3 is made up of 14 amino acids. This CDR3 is CASSIREWAGELFF. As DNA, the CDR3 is TGTGCCAGTAGTATCCGGGAGTGGGCCGGGGAGCTGTTTTTT.

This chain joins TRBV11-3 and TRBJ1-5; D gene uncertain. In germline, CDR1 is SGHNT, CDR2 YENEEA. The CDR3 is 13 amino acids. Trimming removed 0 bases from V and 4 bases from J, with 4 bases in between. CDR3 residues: CASSLDGNQPQHF. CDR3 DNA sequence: TGTGCCAGCAGCTTAGACGGTAATCAGCCCCAGCATTTT.

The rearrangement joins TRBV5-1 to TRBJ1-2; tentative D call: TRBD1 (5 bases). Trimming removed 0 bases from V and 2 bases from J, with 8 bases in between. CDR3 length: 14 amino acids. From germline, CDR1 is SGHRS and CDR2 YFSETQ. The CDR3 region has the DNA TGCGCCAGCAGCTTGGTCGAGGGGAACTATGGCTACACCTTC. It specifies CASSLVEGNYGYTF.

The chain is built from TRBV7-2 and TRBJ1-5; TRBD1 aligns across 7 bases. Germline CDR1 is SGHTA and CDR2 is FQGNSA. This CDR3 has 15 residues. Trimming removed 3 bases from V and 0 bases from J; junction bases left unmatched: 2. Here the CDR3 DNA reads TGTGCCAGCAGCTTCCAGGGGGGTAGCAATCAGCCCCAGCATTTT. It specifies CASSFQGGSNQPQHF. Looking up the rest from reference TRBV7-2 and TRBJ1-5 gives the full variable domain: GAGVSQSPSNKVTEKGKDVELRCDPISGHTALYWYRQSLGQGLEFLIYFQGNSAPDKSGLPSDRFSAERTGGSVSTLTIQRTQQEDSAVYLCASSFQGGSNQPQHFGDGTRLSIL.

Written as DNA, the CDR3 is TGTGCCAGCAGCTTAACGGGGGTCTCCTACGAGCAGTACTTC. Translated: CASSLTGVSYEQYF. V and J are TRBV7-2 and TRBJ2-7; maybe TRBD2 (6 bases). V lost 2 bases and J 0 bases, leaving 8 bases between the germline ends. The germline V gene encodes CDR1 SGHTA and CDR2 FQGNSA. There are 14 residues in the CDR3.

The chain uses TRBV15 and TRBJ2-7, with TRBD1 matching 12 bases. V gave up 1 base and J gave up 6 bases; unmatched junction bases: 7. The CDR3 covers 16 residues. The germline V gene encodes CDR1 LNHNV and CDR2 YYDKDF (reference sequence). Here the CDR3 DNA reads TGTGCCACCAGCAGAGGTGTGGGACAGGGGGCAGGCGAGCAGTACTTC. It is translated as CATSRGVGQGAGEQYF.

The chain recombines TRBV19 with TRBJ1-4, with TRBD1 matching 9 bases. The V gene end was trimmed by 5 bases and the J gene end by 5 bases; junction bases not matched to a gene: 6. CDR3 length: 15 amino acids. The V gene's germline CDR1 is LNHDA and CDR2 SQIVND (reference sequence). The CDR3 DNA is TGTGCCAGTAGTCCGACAGGGGGAAACAATGAAAAACTGTTTTTT. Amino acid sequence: CASSPTGGNNEKLFF. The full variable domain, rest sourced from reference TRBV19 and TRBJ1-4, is DGGITQSPKYLFRKEGQNVTLSCEQNLNHDAMYWYRQDPGQGLRLIYYSQIVNDFQKGDIAEGYSVSREKKESFPLTVTSAQKNPTAFYLCASSPTGGNNEKLFFGSGTQLSVL.

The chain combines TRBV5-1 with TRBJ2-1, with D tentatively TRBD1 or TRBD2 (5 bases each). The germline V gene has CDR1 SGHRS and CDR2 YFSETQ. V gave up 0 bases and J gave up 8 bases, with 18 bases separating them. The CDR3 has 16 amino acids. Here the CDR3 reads CASSLEVTGPGDEQFF. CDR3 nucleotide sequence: TGCGCCAGCAGCTTGGAGGTAACGGGACCCGGCGATGAGCAGTTCTTC.

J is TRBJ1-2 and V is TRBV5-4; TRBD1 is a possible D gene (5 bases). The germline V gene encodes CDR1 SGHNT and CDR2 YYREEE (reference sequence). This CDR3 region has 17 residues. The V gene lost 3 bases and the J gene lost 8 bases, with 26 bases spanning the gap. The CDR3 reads CASSSQAGGSRDGGYTF. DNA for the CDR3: TGTGCCAGCAGCTCTCAGGCCGGGGGGAGCCGGGATGGGGGCTACACCTTC.

CDR3 residues: CASSLGLGSAAFF. For the CDR3, the DNA is TGTGCCAGCTCATTGGGTTTGGGTTCCGCAGCTTTCTTT. The chain joins TRBV6-5 to TRBJ1-1; unclear D gene. This CDR3 spans 13 amino acids. The germline V and J ends were trimmed by 8 bases and 10 bases, with 20 bases remaining between them. Germline V gene sequence: CDR1 MNHEY, CDR2 SVGAGI.

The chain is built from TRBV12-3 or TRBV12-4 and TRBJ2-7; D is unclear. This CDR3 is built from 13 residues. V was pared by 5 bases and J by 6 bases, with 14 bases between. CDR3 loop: CASSVRQAGEQYF. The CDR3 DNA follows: TGTGCCAGCAGTGTGCGGCAGGCCGGCGAGCAGTACTTC.